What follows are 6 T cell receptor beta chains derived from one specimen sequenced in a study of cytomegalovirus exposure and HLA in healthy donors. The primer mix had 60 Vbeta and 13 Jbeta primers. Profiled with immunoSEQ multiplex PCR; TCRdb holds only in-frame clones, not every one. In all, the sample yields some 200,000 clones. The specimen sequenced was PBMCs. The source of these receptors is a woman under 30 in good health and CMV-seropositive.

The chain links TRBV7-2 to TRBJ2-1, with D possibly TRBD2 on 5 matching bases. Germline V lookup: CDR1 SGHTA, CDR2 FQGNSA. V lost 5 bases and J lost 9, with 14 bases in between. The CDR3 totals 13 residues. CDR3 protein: CASSPLVASEQFF. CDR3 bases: TGTGCCAGCAGCCCACTAGTGGCGAGTGAGCAGTTCTTC. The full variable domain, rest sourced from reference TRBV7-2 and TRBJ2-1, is GAGVSQSPSNKVTEKGKDVELRCDPISGHTALYWYRQSLGQGLEFLIYFQGNSAPDKSGLPSDRFSAERTGGSVSTLTIQRTQQEDSAVYLCASSPLVASEQFFGPGTRLTVL.

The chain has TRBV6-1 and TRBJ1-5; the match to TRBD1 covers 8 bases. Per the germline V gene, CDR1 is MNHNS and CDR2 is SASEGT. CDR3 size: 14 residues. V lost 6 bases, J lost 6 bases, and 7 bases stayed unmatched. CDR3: CASRIGQGGQPQHF. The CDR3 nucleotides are TGTGCCAGCAGAATAGGACAGGGTGGTCAGCCCCAGCATTTT.

The CDR3 bases are TGTGCCAGCAGCCCCTCCTCTGGGGCCAACGTCCTGACTTTC. Its protein product is CASSPSSGANVLTF. The V call is TRBV7-9, the J call TRBJ2-6; unclear D gene. The V end was cut by 5 bases, the J end by 0 bases, with 5 bases between. The CDR3 consists of 14 residues. The V gene's germline CDR1 is SEHNR and CDR2 FQNEAQ (reference sequence).

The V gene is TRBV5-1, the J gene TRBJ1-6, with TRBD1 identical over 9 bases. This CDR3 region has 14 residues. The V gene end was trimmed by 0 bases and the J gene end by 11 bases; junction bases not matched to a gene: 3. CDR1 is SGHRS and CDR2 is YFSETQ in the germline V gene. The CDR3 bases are TGCGCCAGCAGCTTGGAACAGGGGGCTACACCCCTCCACTTT. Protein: CASSLEQGATPLHF.

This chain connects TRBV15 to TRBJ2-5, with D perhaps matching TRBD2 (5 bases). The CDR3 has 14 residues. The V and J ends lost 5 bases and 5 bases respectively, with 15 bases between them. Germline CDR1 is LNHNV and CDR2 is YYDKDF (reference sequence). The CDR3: CATSGLARLETQYF. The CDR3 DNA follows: TGTGCCACCAGCGGACTGGCCCGTCTGGAGACCCAGTACTTC.

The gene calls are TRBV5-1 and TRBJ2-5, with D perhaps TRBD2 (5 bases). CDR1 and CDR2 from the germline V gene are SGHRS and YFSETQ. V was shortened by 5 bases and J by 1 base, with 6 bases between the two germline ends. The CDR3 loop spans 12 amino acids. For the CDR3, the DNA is TGCGCCAGCAGACTAGGCCAAGAGACCCAGTACTTC. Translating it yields CASRLGQETQYF.